This section outlines one T cell receptor beta chain sequence together with its context. The sample belongs to a study of blood T cell repertoires in COVID-19. Clones were sequenced by immunoSEQ multiplex PCR, and TCRdb holds only the in-frame ones, with some missing. The table has some 150,000 clones, 75% to 90% seen once. Participants came from roughly 24 US areas, aged about 18 to 89 years. Participants' own reports of clinical history determined their cohort assignment. This CDR3 comprises 14 residues. From germline, CDR1 is KGHDR and CDR2 SFDVKD. Deletions cut 4 bases from V and 4 bases from J, with 10 bases between.

Sequencing was carried out using PBMCs or T cells enriched from blood (not recorded which). J is TRBJ1-5 and V is TRBV24-1, with unresolved D. The clonotype was recovered from a woman in her forties or fifties who had recovered from COVID-19. This CDR3 is CATSDRTLNQPQHF. DNA of the CDR3: TGTGCCACCAGTGACAGGACTCTGAATCAGCCCCAGCATTTT.